This T cell receptor beta chain comes out of a study of monozygotic twins with inflammatory bowel disease (dated by TCRdb to between 2019 and 2020). Regarding the research as a whole: In total, approximately 28 monozygotic twin pairs made up the full study: 19 Danish pairs, all IBD-discordant, plus nine German pairs, of which four were IBD-concordant and five were IBD-discordant. Disease-associated traits were sought mainly through comparisons between IBD patients and their genetically identical healthy co-twins within discordant pairs. Each individual had, on average, about 151 000 unique TCRalpha sequences and 181 000 unique TCRbeta sequences available for analysis. The paper's findings and limits, for the study overall: No single strong signal or clonotype linked to IBD turned up in the results, so the idea that one exists was not supported. A decrease in TCRbeta repertoire diversity, as measured by inverse Simpson index, was observed in IBD patients compared with their healthy co-twins. Because patients were on differing immunosuppressive treatments, the repertoires may have picked up extra background noise and inter-individual variability. No difference in repertoire similarity was observed between concordant and discordant twins, possibly owing to limited statistical power. The analysis was unable to tell apart different T cell subtypes. Fewer clonotypes were shared with other individuals by IBD patients than by healthy twins, most markedly in patients showing signs of disease activity.

CDR1 and CDR2 (MNHEY, SVGAGI) derive from the germline V gene. The CDR3, from cysteine to phenylalanine, totals 14 residues. Only the protein is available. From each donor, an approximately 2.3 ml peripheral blood sample was collected into PAXgene tubes and kept at -80 degrees C. Without T cell sorting, total RNA was isolated from whole blood using the PAXgene blood miRNA kit on an automated QIAcube. Peripheral blood from monozygotic twin pairs who were concordant or discordant for inflammatory bowel disease underwent deep TCRalpha and TCRbeta repertoire profiling using unique molecular barcoding. For every twin pair, smoking habits were documented, and each individual was categorised as a current, former or never smoker. As concerns this clonotype: The antigen this receptor binds is unknown.

The library relied on 5' RACE. The input for every TCR library was 3500 ng of total RNA. cDNA was synthesized with SMARTScribe reverse transcriptase in eight separate reactions per sample. During cDNA synthesis, template switching was used to introduce unique molecular identifiers that contained a 6-nucleotide sample barcode. TCRalpha and TCRbeta cDNA was amplified by two nested PCRs of about 15 and 9 cycles, with bead purification after each PCR. Before amplification, the cDNA was treated with uracil DNA-glycosylase and purified using the QIAquick PCR purification kit. The second PCR was the step at which Illumina TruSeq-compatible adapters and sample-specific barcodes were added. Library quality and concentration were checked on TapeStation and Qubit, and libraries were pooled at around 5.3 ng each. Pooled libraries were sequenced on an Illumina HiSeq2500 single-index Rapid Run with 2 x 100 bp reads and custom sequencing primers. Turning to the authors' computational methods: UMI-based consensus assembly with MiGEC version 1.2.6 was used to correct PCR and sequencing errors. MiXCR version 2.1.1 was used to carry out V(D)J alignment, clonotype assembly and CDR3 extraction. Gene usage, clonotype sharing and MAIT/NKT TCR abundance were normalised by analysing the top 1000, 10 000 and 20 000 clonotypes per sample. Diversity was computed as the inverse Simpson index with the vegan R package after downsampling to 27 000 UMIs. Statistical testing used paired Mann-Whitney U tests on the discordant twin pairs and applied Benjamini-Hochberg correction for multiple testing. Once TCRdb had reprocessed the reads, it stored one entry per CDR3 protein sequence and supplied no DNA. TCRdb, rather than the study authors, made the V and J calls. The sample's table covers 440,000 or so distinct CDR3 sequences. Together, the top ten hold 2% to 2.5% of the sample.

Recombination linked TRBV6-5 to TRBJ2-1; checking the TCRdb D call of TRBD1 is not possible without DNA. The specimen sequenced was blood. This TCR was recovered from a human donor with ulcerative colitis or Crohn's disease, or a healthy co-twin of an affected twin (not recorded which). The CDR3: CASSYSTGPNEQFF.